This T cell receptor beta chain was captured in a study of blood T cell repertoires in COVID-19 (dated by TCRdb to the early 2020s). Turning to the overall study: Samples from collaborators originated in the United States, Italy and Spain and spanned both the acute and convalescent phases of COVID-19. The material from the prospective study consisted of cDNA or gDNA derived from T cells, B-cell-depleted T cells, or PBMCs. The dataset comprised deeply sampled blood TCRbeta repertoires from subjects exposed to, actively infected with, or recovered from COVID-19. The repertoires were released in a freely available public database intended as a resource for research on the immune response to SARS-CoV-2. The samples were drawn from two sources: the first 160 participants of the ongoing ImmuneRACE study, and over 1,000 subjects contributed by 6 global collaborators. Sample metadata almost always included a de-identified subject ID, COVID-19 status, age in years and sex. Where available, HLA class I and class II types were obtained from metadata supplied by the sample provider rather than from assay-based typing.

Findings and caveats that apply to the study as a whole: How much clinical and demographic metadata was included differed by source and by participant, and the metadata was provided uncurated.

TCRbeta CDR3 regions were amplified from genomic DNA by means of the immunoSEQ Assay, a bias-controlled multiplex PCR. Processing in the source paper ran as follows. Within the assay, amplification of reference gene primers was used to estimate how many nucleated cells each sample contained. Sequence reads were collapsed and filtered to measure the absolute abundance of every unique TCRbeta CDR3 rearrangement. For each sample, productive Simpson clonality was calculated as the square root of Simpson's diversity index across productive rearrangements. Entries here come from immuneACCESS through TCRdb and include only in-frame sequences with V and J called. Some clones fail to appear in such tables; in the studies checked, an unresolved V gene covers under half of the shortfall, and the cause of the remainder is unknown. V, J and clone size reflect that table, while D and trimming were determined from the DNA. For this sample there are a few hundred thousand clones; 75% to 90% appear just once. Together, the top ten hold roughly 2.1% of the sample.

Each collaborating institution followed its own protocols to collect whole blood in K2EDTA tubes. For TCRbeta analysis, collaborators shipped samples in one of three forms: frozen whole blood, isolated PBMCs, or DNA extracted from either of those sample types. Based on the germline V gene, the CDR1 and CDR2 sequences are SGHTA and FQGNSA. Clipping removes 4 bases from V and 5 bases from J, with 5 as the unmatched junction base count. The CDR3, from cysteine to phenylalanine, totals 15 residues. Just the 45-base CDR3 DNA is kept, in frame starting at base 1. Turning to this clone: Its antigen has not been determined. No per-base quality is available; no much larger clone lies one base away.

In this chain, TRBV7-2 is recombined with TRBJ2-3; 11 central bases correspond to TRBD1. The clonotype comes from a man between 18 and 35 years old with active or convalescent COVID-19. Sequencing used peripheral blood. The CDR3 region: CASSSPGQGVDTQYF. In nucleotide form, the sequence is TGTGCCAGCAGCTCACCGGGACAGGGGGTAGATACGCAGTATTTT.